Presented here are 4 T cell receptor beta chains from one specimen sequenced in a study of PD-1 and CTLA-4 blockade in melanoma. Sequencing was performed with immunoSEQ multiplex PCR; in TCRdb, only in-frame clones are kept and a portion is missing. The data contain almost 30,000 clones, around 90% of them seen just once; the ten biggest clones take up around 8.5%. Sequencing used CD8+ T cells from peripheral blood, obtained before anti-PD-1 treatment. The source is a human donor with melanoma.

This CDR3 is CASSVGLVILGNNEQFF. The CDR3 DNA sequence: TGTGCCAGCAGTGTAGGACTAGTGATATTAGGAAACAATGAGCAGTTCTTC. The chain has TRBV25-1 and TRBJ2-1; 7 bases match TRBD2. The CDR3 sequence is 17 residues long. Germline CDR1 and CDR2: MGHDK and SYGVNS. Trimming took 4 bases from V and 5 from J; bases not matched to a gene: 14.

The chain joins TRBV6-5 to TRBJ1-1; TRBD1 matches at 7 bases. The V segment lost 7 bases and the J segment 1 base; nucleotides outside the gene matches: 6. Germline values: CDR1 MNHEY, CDR2 SVGAGI. The CDR3 has 14 residues. The DNA for the CDR3 is TGTGCCAGCACCATGACAGGGAAGAACACTGAAGCTTTCTTT. Its protein is CASTMTGKNTEAFF.

The chain carries TRBV7-9 and TRBJ1-1; no firm D call. V shed 1 base and J shed 1 base, with 4 bases lying between them. In germline, CDR1 is SEHNR, CDR2 FQNEAQ (reference sequence). The CDR3 is made up of 13 amino acids. CDR3 nucleotide sequence: TGTGCCAGCAGCTTAGAGGGGAACACTGAAGCTTTCTTT. It encodes CASSLEGNTEAFF.

This clone was counted only a few times. CDR3 in amino acids: CASSQDAAWPLHF. The CDR3 nucleotides read TGCGCCAGCAGCCAAGATGCCGCTTGGCCCCTCCACTTT. The gene calls are TRBV4-1 and TRBJ1-6; D remains ambiguous. Germline V gene sequence: CDR1 MGHRA, CDR2 YSYEKL. V was shortened by 0 bases and J by 13 bases, with 10 bases between the two germline ends. This CDR3 has 13 residues.